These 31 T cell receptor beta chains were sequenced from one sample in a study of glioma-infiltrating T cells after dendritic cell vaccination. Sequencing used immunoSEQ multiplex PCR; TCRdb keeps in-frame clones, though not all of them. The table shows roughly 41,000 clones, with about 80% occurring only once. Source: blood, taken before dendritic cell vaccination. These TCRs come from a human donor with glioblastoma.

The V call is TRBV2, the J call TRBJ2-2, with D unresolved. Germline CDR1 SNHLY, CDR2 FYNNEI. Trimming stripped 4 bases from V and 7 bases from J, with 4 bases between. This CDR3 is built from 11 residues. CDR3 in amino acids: CASSVYGELFF. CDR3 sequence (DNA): TGTGCCAGCAGTGTTTACGGGGAGCTGTTTTTT.

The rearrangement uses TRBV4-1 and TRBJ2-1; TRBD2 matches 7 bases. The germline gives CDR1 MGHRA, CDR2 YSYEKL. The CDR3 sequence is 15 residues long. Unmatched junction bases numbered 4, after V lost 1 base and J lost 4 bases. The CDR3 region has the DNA TGCGCCAGCAGCCAAGCCAGGGACTATTACAATGAGCAGTTCTTC. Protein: CASSQARDYYNEQFF.

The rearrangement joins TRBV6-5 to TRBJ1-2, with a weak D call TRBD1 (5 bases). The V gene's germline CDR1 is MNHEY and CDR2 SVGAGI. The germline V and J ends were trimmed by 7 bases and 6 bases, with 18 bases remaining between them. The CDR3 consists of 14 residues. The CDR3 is CASTQWEGLDGYTF. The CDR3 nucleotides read TGTGCCAGCACCCAATGGGAGGGACTTGATGGCTACACCTTC.

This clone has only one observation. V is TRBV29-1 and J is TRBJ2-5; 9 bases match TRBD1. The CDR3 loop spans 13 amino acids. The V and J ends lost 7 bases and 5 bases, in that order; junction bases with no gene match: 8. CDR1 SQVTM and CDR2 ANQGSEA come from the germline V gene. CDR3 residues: CSARDRVVETQYF. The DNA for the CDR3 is TGCAGCGCCCGGGACAGGGTCGTCGAGACCCAGTACTTC.

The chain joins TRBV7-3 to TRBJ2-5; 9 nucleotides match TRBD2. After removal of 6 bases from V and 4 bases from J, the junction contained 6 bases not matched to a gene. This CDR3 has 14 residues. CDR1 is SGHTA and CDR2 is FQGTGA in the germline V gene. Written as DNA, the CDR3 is TGTGCCAGCAGTTACAGCGGGGGGCTAGAGACCCAGTACTTC. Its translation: CASSYSGGLETQYF.

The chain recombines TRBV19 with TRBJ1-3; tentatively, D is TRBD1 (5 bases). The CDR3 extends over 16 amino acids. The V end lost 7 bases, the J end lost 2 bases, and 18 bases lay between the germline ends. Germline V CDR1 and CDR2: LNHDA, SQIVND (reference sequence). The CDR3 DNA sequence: TGTGCCAGTACCCCCCCAGGGTTTTTGGCTGGAAACACCATATATTTT. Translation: CASTPPGFLAGNTIYF.

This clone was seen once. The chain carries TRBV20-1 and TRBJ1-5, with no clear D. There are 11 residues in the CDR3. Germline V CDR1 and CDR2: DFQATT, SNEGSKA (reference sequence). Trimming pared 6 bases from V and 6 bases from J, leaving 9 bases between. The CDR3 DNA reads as TGCAGTGCCTCAGGTGGTCAGCCCCAGCATTTT. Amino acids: CSASGGQPQHF.

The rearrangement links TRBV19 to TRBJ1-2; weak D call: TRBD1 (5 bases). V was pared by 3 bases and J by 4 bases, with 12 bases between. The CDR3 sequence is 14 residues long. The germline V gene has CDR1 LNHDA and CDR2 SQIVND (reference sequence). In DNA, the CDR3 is TGTGCCAGTAGTATGCCCCTGGGGGGCTATGGCTACACCTTC. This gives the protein CASSMPLGGYGYTF.

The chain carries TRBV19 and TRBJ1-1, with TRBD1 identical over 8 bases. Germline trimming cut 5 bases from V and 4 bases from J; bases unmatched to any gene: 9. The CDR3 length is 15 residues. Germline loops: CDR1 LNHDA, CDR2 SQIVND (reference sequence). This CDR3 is CASSSRTGIGTEAFF. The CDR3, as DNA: TGTGCCAGTAGTTCCCGGACAGGGATAGGCACTGAAGCTTTCTTT.

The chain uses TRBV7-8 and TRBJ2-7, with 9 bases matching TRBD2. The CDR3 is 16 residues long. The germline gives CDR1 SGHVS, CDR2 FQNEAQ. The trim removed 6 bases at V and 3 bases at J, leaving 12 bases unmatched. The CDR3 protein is CASRARGGGAYYEQYF. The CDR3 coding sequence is TGTGCCAGCAGGGCTCGAGGCGGGGGGGCCTACTACGAGCAGTACTTC.

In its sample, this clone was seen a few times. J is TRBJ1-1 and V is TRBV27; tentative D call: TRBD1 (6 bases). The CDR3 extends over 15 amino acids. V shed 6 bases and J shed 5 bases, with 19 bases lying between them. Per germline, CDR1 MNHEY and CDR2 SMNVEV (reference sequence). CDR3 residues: CASSQDWGLGTEAFF. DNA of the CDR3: TGTGCCAGCAGCCAAGATTGGGGGCTGGGGACTGAAGCTTTCTTT.

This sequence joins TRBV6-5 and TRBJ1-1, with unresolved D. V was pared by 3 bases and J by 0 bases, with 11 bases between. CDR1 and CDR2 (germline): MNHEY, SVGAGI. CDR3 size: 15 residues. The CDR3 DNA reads TGTGCCAGCAGTTATTCGGGAGTCATGAACACTGAAGCTTTCTTT. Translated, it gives CASSYSGVMNTEAFF.

The CDR3 region has the DNA TGTGCCAGCAGCAACAACGGGCCGACTAGCGGGGGAGATACGCAGTATTTT. Encoded protein: CASSNNGPTSGGDTQYF. The chain uses TRBV7-2 and TRBJ2-3, with 12 bases fitting TRBD2. The germline CDR1 and CDR2 sequences are SGHTA and FQGNSA. The CDR3 totals 17 residues. J lost 5 bases, V lost 5 bases, and 11 bases had no gene match. The variable domain in full, completed from reference TRBV7-2 and TRBJ2-3, reads GAGVSQSPSNKVTEKGKDVELRCDPISGHTALYWYRQSLGQGLEFLIYFQGNSAPDKSGLPSDRFSAERTGGSVSTLTIQRTQQEDSAVYLCASSNNGPTSGGDTQYFGPGTRLTVL.

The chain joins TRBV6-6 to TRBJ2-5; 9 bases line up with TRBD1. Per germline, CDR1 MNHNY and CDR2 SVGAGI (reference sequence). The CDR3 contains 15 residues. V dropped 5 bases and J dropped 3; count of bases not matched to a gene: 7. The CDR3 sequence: CASSPVTGGEETQYF. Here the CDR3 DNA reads TGTGCCAGCAGTCCAGTGACAGGGGGGGAAGAGACCCAGTACTTC.

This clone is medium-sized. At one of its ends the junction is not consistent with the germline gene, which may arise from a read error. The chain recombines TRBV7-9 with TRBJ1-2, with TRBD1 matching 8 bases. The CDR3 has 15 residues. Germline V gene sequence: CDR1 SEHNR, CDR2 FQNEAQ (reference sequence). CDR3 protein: CASRTVGDRAGGSTF. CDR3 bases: TGTGCCAGCAGGACTGTGGGTGATCGGGCAGGGGGCTCCACCTTC.

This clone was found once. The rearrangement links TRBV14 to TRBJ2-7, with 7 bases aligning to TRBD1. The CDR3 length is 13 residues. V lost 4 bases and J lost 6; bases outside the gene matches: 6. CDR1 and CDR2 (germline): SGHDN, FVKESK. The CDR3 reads CASSPQGVGEQYF. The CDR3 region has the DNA TGTGCCAGCAGCCCCCAGGGGGTCGGCGAGCAGTACTTC.

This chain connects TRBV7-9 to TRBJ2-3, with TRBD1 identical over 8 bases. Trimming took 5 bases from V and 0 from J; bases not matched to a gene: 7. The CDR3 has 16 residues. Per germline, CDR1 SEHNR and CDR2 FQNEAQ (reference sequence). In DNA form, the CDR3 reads TGTGCCAGCAGCCCCTTATGGACAGGGAGCACAGATACGCAGTATTTT. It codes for CASSPLWTGSTDTQYF.

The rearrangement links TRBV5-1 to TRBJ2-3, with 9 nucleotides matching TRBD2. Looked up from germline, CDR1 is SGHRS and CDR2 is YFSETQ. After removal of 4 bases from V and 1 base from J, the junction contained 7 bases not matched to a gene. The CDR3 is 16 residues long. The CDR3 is CASSLGLAQGTDTQYF. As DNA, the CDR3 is TGCGCCAGCAGCCTCGGACTAGCGCAAGGCACAGATACGCAGTATTTT.

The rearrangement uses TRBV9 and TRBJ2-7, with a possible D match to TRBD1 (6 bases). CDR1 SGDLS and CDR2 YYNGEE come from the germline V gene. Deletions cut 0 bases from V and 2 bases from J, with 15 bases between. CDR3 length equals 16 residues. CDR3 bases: TGTGCCAGCAGCGTAGAGGCAGGGGTGGTCCCCTACGAGCAGTACTTC. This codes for CASSVEAGVVPYEQYF.

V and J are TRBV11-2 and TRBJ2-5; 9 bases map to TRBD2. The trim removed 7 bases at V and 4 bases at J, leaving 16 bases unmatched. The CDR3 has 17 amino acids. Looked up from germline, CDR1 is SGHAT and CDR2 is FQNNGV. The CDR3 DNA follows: TGTGCCAGCACTACAGAGGGGCCAAAGCGGGGGGCAGAGACCCAGTACTTC. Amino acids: CASTTEGPKRGAETQYF.

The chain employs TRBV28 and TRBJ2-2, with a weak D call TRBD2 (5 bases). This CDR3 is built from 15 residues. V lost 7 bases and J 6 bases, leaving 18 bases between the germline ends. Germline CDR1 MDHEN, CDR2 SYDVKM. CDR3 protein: CASNTGFGQPGELFF. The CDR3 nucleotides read TGTGCCAGCAATACGGGGTTCGGCCAACCCGGGGAGCTGTTTTTT.

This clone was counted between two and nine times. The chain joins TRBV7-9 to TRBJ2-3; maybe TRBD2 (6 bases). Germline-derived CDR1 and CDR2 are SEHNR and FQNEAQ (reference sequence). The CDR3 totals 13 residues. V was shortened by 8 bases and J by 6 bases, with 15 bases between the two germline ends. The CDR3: CASLGGVWDTQYF. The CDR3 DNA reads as TGTGCCAGCTTAGGCGGGGTTTGGGATACGCAGTATTTT. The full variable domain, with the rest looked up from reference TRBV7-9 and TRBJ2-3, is DTGVSQNPRHKITKRGQNVTFRCDPISEHNRLYWYRQTLGQGPEFLTYFQNEAQLEKSRLLSDRFSAERPKGSFSTLEIQRTEQGDSAMYLCASLGGVWDTQYFGPGTRLTVL.

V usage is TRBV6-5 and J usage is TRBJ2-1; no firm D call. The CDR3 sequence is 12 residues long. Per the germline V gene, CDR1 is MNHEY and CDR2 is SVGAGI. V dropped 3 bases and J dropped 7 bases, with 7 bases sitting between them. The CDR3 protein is CASSYPGNEQFF. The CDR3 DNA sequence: TGTGCCAGCAGTTATCCCGGGAATGAGCAGTTCTTC.

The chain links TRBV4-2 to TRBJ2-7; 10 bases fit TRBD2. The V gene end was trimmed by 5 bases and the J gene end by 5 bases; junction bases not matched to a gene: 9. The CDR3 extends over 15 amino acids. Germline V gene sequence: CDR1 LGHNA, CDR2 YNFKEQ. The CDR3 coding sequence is TGTGCCAGCAGCTCGGAGCCTAGCGGGGGAAACGAGCAGTACTTC. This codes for CASSSEPSGGNEQYF.

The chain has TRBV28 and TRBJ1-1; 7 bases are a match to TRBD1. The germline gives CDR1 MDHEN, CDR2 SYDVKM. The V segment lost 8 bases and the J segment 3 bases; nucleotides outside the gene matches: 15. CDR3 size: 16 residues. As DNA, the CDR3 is TGTGCCAGCGGCTTACCGGAGACAGGGCGGGACACTGAAGCTTTCTTT. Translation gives CASGLPETGRDTEAFF.

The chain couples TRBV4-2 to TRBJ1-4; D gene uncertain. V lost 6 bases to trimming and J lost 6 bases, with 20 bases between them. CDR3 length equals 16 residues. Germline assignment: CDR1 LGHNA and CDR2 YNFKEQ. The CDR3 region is CASSTTSGSFYEKLFF. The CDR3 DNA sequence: TGTGCCAGCAGTACAACCTCCGGGTCCTTTTATGAAAAACTGTTTTTT.

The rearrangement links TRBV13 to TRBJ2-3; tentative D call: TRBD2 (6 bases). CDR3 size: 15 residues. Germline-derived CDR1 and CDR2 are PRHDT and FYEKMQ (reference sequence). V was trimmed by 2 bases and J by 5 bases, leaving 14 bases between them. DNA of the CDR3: TGTGCCAGCAGCTTAAGAGTGGGAGGAGGAGATACGCAGTATTTT. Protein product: CASSLRVGGGDTQYF.

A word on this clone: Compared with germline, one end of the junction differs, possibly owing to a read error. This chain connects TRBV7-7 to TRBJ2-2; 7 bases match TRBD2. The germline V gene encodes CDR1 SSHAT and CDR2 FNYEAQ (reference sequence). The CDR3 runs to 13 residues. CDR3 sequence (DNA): TGTGCTAGCAGCCTGGGACTATCAGGGGAGCTGTTTTTT. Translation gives CASSLGLSGELFF.

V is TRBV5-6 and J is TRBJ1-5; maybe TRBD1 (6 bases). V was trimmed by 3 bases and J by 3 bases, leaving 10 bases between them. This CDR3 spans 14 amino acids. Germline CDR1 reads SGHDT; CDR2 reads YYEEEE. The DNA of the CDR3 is TGTGCCAGCAGCTACTGGGACACCAATCAGCCCCAGCATTTT. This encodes CASSYWDTNQPQHF.

In DNA, the CDR3 is TGTGCCAGCAGTTACCGGGGGGGCGTCGCGACAGATACGCAGTATTTT. Amino acids: CASSYRGGVATDTQYF. V gene TRBV6-5 combines with J gene TRBJ2-3; 8 bases are shared with TRBD2. In germline, CDR1 is MNHEY, CDR2 SVGAGI. V dropped 2 bases and J dropped 3; count of bases not matched to a gene: 7. CDR3 length: 16 residues.

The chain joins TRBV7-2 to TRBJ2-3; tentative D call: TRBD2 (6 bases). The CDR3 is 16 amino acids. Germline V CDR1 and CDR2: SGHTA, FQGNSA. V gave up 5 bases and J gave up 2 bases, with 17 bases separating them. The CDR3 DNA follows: TGTGCCAGCAGCCCCCGAGGTGGAGGGACCACAGATACGCAGTATTTT. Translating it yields CASSPRGGGTTDTQYF.